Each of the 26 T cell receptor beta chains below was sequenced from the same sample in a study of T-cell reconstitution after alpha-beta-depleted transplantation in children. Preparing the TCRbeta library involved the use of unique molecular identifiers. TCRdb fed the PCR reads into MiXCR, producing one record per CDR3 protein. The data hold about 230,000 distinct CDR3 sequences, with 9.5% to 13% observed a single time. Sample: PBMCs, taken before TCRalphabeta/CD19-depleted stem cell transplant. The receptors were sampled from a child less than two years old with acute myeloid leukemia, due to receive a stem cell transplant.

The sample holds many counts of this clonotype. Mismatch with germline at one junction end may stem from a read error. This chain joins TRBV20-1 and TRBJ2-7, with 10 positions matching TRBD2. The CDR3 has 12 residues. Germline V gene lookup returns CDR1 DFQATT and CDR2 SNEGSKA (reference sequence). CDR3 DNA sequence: TGCAGAGCTAGCGGGAGATCCTACGAGCAGTACTTC. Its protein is CRASGRSYEQYF.

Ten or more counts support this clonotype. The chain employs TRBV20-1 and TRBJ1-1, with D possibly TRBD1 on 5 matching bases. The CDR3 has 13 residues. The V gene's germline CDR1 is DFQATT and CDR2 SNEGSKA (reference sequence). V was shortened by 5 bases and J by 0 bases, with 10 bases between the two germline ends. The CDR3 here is CSAAPDMNTEAFF. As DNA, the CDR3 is TGCAGTGCTGCCCCGGACATGAACACTGAAGCTTTCTTT.

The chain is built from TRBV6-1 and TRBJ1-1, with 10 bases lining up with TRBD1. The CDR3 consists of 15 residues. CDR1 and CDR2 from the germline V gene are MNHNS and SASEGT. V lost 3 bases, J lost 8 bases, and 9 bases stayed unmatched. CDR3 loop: CASSDWDRGIPEAFF. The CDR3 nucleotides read TGTGCCAGCAGTGATTGGGACAGGGGAATCCCCGAAGCTTTCTTT.

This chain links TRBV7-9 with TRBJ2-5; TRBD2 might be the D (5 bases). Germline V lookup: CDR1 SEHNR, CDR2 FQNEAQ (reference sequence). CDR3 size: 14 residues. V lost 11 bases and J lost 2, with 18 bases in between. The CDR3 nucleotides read TGTGCCCGCACTAGAACAGTGCCTCAAGAGACCCAGTACTTC. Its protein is CARTRTVPQETQYF.

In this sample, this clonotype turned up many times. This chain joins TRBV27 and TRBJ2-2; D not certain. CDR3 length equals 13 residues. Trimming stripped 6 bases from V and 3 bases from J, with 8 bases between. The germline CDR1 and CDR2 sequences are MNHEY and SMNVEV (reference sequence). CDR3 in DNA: TGTGCCAGCAGGAGCCAACACACCGGGGAGCTGTTTTTT. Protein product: CASRSQHTGELFF.

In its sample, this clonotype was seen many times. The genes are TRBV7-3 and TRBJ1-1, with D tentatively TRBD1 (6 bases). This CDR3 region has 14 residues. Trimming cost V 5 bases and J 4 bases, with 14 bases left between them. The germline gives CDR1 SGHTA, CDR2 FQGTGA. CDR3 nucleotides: TGTGCCAGCAGCCAAGGGGGGGAGAGCACTGAAGCTTTCTTT. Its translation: CASSQGGESTEAFF.

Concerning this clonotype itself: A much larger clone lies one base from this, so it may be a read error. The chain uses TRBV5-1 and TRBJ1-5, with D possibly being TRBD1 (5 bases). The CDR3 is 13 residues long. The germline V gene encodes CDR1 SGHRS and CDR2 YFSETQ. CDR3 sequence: CVSSLEGMKPQHF. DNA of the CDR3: TGCGTCAGCAGCTTAGAGGGGATGAAGCCCCAGCATTTT.

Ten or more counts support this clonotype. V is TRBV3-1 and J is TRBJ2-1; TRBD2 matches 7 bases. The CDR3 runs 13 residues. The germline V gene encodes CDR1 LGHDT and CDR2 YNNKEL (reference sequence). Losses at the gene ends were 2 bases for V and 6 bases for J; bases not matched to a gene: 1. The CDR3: CASSQTGGNEQFF. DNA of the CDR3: TGTGCCAGCAGCCAAACGGGAGGCAATGAGCAGTTCTTC.

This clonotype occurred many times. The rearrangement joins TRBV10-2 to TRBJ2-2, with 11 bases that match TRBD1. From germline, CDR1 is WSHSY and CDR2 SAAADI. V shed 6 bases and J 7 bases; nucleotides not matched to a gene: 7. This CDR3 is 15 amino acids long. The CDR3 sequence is CASRQGQGEIGELFF. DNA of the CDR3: TGCGCCAGCAGGCAGGGACAGGGGGAAATCGGGGAGCTGTTTTTT.

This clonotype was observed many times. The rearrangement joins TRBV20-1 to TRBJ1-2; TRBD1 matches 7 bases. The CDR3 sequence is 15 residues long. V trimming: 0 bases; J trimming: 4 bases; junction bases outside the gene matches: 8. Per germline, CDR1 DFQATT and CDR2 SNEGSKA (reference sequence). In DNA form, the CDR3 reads TGCAGTGCTAGAGATCAGGAGGGGGCCATCTATGGCTACACCTTC. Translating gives CSARDQEGAIYGYTF.

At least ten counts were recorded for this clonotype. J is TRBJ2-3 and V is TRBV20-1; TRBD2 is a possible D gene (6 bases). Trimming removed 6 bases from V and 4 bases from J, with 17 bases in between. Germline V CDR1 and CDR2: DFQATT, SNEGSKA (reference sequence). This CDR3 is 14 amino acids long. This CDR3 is CSAPRLVGADTQYF. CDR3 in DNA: TGCAGTGCCCCGAGACTAGTTGGCGCAGATACGCAGTATTTT.

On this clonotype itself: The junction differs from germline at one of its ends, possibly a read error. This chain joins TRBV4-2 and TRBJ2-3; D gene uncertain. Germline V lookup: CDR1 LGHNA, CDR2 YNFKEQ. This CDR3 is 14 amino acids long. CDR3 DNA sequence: TGTGCCAGGAGCCCCCGGCCGGGCGGAGATACGCAGTATTTT. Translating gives CARSPRPGGDTQYF.

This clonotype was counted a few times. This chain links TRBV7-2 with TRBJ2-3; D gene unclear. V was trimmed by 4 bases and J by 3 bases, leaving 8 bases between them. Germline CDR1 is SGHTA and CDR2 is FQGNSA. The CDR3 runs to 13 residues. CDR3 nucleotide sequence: TGTGCCAGCAGCTCTAGGAGAACAGATACGCAGTATTTT. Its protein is CASSSRRTDTQYF.

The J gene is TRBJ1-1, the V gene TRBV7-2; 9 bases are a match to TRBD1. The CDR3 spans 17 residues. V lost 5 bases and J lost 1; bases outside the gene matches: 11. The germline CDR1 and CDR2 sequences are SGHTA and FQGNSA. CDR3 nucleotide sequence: TGTGCCAGCAGCCGCCACAGGGGGCCGCAACCGAACACTGAAGCTTTCTTT. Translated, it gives CASSRHRGPQPNTEAFF. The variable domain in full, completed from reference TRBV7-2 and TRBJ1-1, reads GAGVSQSPSNKVTEKGKDVELRCDPISGHTALYWYRQSLGQGLEFLIYFQGNSAPDKSGLPSDRFSAERTGGSVSTLTIQRTQQEDSAVYLCASSRHRGPQPNTEAFFGQGTRLTVV.

The DNA of the CDR3 is TGTGCCAGCAGCCCGGCGGGGTTTAGGGAACTGTTTTTT. It yields the protein CASSPAGFRELFF. The chain employs TRBV7-9 and TRBJ1-4; no reliable D call. This CDR3 has 13 residues. V lost 5 bases and J 12 bases, leaving 16 bases between the germline ends. In germline, CDR1 is SEHNR, CDR2 FQNEAQ (reference sequence).

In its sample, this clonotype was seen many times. DNA of the CDR3: TGCGCCAGCAGCCTCGACAGGGCAGATACGCAGTATTTT. Protein sequence: CASSLDRADTQYF. J is TRBJ2-3 and V is TRBV5-1, with 7 positions matching TRBD1. Unmatched junction bases numbered 3, after V lost 4 bases and J lost 4 bases. CDR1 and CDR2 from the germline V gene are SGHRS and YFSETQ. This CDR3 is built from 13 residues.

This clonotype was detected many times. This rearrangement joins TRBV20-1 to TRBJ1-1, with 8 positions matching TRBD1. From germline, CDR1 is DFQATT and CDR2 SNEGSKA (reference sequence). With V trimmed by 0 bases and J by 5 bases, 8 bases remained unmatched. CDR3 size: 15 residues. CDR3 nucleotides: TGCAGTGCTAGAGACTCGGGACAGGCACAGACTGAAGCTTTCTTT. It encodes CSARDSGQAQTEAFF.

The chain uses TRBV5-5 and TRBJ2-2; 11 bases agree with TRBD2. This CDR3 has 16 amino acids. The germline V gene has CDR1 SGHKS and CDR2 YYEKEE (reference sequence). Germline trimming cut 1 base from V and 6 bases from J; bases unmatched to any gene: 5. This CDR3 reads CASSLSLAGGPGELFF. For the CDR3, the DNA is TGTGCCAGCAGCTTGAGCCTAGCGGGAGGCCCCGGGGAGCTGTTTTTT.

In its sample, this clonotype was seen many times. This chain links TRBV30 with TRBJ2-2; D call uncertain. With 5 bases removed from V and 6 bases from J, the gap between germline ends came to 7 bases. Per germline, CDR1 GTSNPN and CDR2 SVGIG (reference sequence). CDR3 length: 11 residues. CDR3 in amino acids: CAWGTAGELFF. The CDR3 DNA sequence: TGTGCCTGGGGTACAGCCGGGGAGCTGTTTTTT.

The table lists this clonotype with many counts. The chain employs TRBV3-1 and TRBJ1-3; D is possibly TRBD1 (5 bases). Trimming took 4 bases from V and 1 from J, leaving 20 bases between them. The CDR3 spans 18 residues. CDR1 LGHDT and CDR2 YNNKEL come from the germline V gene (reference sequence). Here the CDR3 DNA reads TGTGCCAGCAGCCCTCATGGGGCTCGAAGAGTATCTGGAAACACCATATATTTT. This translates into CASSPHGARRVSGNTIYF. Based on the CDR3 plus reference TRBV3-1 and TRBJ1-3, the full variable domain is DTAVSQTPKYLVTQMGNDKSIKCEQNLGHDTMYWYKQDSKKFLKIMFSYNNKELIINETVPNRFSPKSPDKAHLNLHINSLELGDSAVYFCASSPHGARRVSGNTIYFGEGSWLTVV.

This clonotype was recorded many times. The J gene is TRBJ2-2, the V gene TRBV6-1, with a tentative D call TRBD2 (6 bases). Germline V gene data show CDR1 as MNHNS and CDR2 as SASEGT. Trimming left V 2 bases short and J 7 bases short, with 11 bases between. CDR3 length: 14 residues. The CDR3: CASSEWTKVGELFF. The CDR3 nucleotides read TGTGCCAGCAGTGAATGGACTAAGGTCGGGGAGCTGTTTTTT.

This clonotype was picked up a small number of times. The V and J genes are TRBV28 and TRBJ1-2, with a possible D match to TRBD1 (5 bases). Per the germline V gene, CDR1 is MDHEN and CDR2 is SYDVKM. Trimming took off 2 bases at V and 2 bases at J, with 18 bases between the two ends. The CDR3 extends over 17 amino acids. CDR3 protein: CASSLKGFVGGNYGYTF. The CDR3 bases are TGTGCCAGCAGTTTAAAAGGGTTTGTCGGGGGAAACTATGGCTACACCTTC.

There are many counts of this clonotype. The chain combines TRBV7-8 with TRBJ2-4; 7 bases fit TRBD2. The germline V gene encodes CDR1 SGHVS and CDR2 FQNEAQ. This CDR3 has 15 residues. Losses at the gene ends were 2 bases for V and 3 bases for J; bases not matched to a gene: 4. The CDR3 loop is CASSLSGMGKNIQYF. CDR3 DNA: TGTGCCAGCAGCTTAAGCGGGATGGGCAAAAACATTCAGTACTTC.

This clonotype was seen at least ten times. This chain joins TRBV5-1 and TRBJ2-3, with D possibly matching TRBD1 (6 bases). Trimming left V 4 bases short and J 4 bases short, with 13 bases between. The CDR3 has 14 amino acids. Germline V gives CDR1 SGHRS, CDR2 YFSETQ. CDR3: CASSPGQVADTQYF. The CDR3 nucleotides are TGCGCCAGCAGCCCGGGACAAGTAGCAGATACGCAGTATTTT.

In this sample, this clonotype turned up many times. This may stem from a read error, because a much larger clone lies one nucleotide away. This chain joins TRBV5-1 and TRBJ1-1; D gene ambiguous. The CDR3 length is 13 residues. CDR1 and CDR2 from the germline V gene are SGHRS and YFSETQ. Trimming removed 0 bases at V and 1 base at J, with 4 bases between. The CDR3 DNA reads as TGCGCCAGCAGCTTGGACACGAACACTGAAGCTTTCTTT. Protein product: CASSLDTNTEAFF.

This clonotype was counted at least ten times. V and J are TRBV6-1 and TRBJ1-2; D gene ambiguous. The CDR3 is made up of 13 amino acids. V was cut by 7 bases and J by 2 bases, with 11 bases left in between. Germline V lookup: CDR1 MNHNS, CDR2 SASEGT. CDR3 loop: CASTIDGNYGYTF. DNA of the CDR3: TGTGCCAGCACTATAGACGGCAACTATGGCTACACCTTC.